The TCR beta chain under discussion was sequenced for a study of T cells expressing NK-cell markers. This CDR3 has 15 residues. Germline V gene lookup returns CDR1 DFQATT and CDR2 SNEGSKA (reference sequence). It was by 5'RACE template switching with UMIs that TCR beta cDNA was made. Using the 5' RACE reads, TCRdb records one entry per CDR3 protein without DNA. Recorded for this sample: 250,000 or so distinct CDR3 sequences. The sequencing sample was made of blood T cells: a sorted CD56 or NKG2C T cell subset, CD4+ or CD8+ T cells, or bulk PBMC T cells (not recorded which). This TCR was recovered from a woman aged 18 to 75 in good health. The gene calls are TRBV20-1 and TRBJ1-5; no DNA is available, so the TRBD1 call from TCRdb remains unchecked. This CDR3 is CSASPGNEGNQPQHF.